The TCR beta chain under discussion was sequenced for a study of shared clonotypes between healthy human individuals. On the study more broadly: The study used three CD4 naive, three CD4 memory, two CD8 naive and one CD8 memory plate per donor. Study observations and caveats: Clonotypes which were not shared had lower generation probabilities than clonotypes that all four donors shared.

Concerning this clone: Its antigen is unidentified.

This CDR3 is built from 13 residues. CDR1 and CDR2 from the germline V gene are MDHEN and SYDVKM. V was clipped by 2 bases and J by 10 bases, with 12 bases between them. Terminally differentiated effector memory CD45RA+ cells were excluded by CCR7 positive selection of CD45RO-negative cells. Genomic DNA from each subset was divided evenly over several immunoSEQ plates. The repertoire was sequenced with immunoSEQ multiplex PCR; TCRdb's copy has only in-frame clones and lacks some. The table lists over 800,000 clones, almost 95% of them singletons. The V and J genes are TRBV28 and TRBJ2-1; D call uncertain. The source material was naive CD8+ T cells sorted from blood. The clonotype was recovered from a man aged 30 to 45 in good health. CDR3 DNA sequence: TGTGCCAGCAGTTTAAAGGGCAGGCGGGAGCAGTTCTTC. Its protein product is CASSLKGRREQFF.